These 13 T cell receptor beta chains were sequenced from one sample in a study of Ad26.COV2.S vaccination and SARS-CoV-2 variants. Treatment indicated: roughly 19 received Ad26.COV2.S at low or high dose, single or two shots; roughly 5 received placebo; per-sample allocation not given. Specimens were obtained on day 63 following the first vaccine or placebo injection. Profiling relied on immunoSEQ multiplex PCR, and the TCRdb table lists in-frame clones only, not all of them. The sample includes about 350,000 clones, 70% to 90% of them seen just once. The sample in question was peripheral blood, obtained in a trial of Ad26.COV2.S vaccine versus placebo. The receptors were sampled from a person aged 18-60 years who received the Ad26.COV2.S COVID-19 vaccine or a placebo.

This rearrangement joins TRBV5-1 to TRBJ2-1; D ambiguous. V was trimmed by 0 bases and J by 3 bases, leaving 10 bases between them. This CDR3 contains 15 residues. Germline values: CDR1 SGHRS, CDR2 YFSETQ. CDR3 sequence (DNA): TGCGCCAGCAGCTTGGTCGGCCGCCTCTACAATGAGCAGTTCTTC. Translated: CASSLVGRLYNEQFF.

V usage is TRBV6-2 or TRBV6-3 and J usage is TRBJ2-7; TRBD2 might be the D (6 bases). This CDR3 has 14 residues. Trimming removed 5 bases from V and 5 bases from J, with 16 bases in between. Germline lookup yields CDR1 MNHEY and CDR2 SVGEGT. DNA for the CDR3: TGTGCCAGCAGTCCCTGGGCGGGACTCAACGAGCAGTACTTC. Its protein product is CASSPWAGLNEQYF.

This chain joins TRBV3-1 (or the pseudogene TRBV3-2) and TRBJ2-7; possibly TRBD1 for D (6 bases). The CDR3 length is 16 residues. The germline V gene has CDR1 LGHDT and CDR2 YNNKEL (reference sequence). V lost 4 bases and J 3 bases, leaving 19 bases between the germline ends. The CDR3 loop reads CASSPPAGAKFYEQYF. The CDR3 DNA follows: TGTGCCAGCAGCCCCCCCGCAGGGGCTAAGTTCTACGAGCAGTACTTC.

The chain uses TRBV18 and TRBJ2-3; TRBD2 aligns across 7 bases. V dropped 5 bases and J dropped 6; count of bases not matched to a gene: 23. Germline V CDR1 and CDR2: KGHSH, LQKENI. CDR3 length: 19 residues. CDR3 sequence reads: CASSDAQERLARIWDTQYF. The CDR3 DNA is TGTGCCAGCTCAGACGCCCAAGAGCGACTAGCTAGAATTTGGGATACGCAGTATTTT.

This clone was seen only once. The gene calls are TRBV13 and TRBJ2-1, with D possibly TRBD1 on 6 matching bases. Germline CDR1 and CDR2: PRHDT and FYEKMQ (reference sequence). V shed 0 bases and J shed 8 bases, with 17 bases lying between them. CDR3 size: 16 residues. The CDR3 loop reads CASSLGGQGKGDEQFF. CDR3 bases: TGTGCCAGCAGCTTAGGCGGGCAGGGGAAAGGCGATGAGCAGTTCTTC.

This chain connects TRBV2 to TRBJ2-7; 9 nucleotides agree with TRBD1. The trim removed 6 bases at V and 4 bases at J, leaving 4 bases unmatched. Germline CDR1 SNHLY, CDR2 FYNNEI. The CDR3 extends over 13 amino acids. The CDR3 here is CASRDRGSYEQYF. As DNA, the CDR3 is TGTGCCAGCAGGGACAGGGGCAGTTACGAGCAGTACTTC.

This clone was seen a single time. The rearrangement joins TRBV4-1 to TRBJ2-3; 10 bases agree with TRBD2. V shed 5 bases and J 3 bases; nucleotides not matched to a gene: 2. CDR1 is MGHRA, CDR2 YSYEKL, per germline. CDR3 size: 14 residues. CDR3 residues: CASSISGGTDTQYF. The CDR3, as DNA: TGCGCCAGCAGCATTAGCGGGGGGACAGATACGCAGTATTTT.

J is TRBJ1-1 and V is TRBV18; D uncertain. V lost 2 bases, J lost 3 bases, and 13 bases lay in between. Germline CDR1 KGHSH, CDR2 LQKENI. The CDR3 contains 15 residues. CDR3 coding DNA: TGTGCCAGCTCACCAGGGAACCACGCCGACACTGAAGCTTTCTTT. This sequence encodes CASSPGNHADTEAFF.

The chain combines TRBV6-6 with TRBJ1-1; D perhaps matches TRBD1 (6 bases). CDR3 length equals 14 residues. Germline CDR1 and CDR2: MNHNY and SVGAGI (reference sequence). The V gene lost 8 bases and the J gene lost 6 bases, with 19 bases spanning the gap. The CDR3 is CASGGEGVYAEAFF. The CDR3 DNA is TGTGCCAGCGGTGGAGAGGGGGTGTATGCTGAAGCTTTCTTT.

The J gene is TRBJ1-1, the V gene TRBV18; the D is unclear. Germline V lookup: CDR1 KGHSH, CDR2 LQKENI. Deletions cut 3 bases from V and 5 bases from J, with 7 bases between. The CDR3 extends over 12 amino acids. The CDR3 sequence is CASSPEETEAFF. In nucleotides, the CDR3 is TGTGCCAGCTCACCCGAGGAAACTGAAGCTTTCTTT. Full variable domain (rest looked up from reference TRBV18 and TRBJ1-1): NAGVMQNPRHLVRRRGQEARLRCSPMKGHSHVYWYRQLPEEGLKFMVYLQKENIIDESGMPKERFSAEFPKEGPSILRIQQVVRGDSAAYFCASSPEETEAFFGQGTRLTVV.

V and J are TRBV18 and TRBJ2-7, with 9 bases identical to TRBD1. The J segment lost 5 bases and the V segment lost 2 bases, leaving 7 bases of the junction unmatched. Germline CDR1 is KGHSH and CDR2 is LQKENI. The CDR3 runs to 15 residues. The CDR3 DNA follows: TGTGCCAGCTCACCAACCGGGACAGGGAGTAACGAGCAGTACTTC. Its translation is CASSPTGTGSNEQYF.

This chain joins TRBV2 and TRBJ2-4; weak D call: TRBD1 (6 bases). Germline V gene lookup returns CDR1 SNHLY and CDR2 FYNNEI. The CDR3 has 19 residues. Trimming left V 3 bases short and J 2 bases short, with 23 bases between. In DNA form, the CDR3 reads TGTGCCAGCAGTGACCGACGACAGGCGGGTTGGGTAACCAAAAACATTCAGTACTTC. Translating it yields CASSDRRQAGWVTKNIQYF.

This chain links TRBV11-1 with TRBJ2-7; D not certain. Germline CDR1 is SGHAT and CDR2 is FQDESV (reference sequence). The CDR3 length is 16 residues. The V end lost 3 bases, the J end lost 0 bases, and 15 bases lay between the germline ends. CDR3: CASSFRTPPPSYEQYF. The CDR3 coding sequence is TGTGCCAGCAGCTTCAGGACCCCGCCTCCCTCCTACGAGCAGTACTTC. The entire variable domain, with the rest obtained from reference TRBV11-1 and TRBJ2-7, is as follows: EAEVAQSPRYKITEKSQAVAFWCDPISGHATLYWYRQILGQGPELLVQFQDESVVDDSQLPKDRFSAERLKGVDSTLKIQPAELGDSAMYLCASSFRTPPPSYEQYFGPGTRLTVT.